Following are 13 T cell receptor beta chains from one sample sequenced in a study of shared clonotypes between healthy human individuals. Sequencing used immunoSEQ multiplex PCR; TCRdb keeps in-frame clones, though not all of them. The table records about 2.1 million clones, roughly 93% of them present only once. Naive CD8 cells, CD45RO-negative and positively selected for CCR7, excluded terminally differentiated effector memory CD45RA+ cells. The material sequenced was naive CD8+ T cells from PBMCs. Receptors were obtained from a young man in good health. Some clones in this sample may be carry-over from other donors' samples.

The V and J genes are TRBV7-9 and TRBJ2-2, with 10 bases aligning to TRBD2. Per the germline V gene, CDR1 is SEHNR and CDR2 is FQNEAQ (reference sequence). V lost 1 base and J lost 4; bases outside the gene matches: 3. This CDR3 comprises 16 residues. Written as DNA, the CDR3 is TGTGCCAGCAGCTTAGGGACTAGCGGCCGCACCGGGGAGCTGTTTTTT. Protein: CASSLGTSGRTGELFF.

V and J are TRBV6-5 and TRBJ2-3, with 11 positions matching TRBD2. CDR3 length: 15 amino acids. Germline trimming cut 2 bases from V and 5 bases from J; bases unmatched to any gene: 3. Germline CDR1 reads MNHEY; CDR2 reads SVGAGI. The CDR3 reads CASSYDTSGRDTQYF. CDR3 nucleotide sequence: TGTGCCAGCAGTTACGACACTAGCGGGAGAGATACGCAGTATTTT.

The V call is TRBV4-1, the J call TRBJ1-3; D uncertain. Germline assignment: CDR1 MGHRA and CDR2 YSYEKL. There are 15 residues in the CDR3. The V and J ends lost 0 bases and 4 bases respectively, with 10 bases between them. In nucleotides, the CDR3 is TGCGCCAGCAGCCAAGATTCGGGAGGGGGAAACACCATATATTTT. Its protein product is CASSQDSGGGNTIYF.

This clone has a single count. This chain joins TRBV28 and TRBJ2-3; 9 bases fit TRBD2. The CDR3 spans 19 residues. V shed 5 bases and J 0 bases; nucleotides not matched to a gene: 15. Per the germline V gene, CDR1 is MDHEN and CDR2 is SYDVKM. In DNA, the CDR3 is TGTGCCAGCAGTACGGTGTGGCTATTGGCGGGAGGGAGCACAGATACGCAGTATTTT. The encoded protein is CASSTVWLLAGGSTDTQYF.

The chain has TRBV11-2 and TRBJ2-7; 12 bases align to TRBD1. Unmatched junction bases numbered 10, after V lost 4 bases and J lost 3 bases. Germline assignment: CDR1 SGHAT and CDR2 FQNNGV. The CDR3 has 17 residues. CDR3: CASSSRNRDRGHYEQYF. In DNA, the CDR3 is TGTGCCAGCAGCTCGAGAAACCGGGACAGGGGGCACTACGAGCAGTACTTC.

The chain couples TRBV27 to TRBJ2-7, with D maybe TRBD2 (5 bases). Germline V lookup: CDR1 MNHEY, CDR2 SMNVEV (reference sequence). Trimming pared 0 bases from V and 2 bases from J, leaving 14 bases between. This CDR3 is 16 amino acids long. CDR3 in DNA: TGTGCCAGCAGTTTATCGGCGGGCGTAAAAGCCTACGAGCAGTACTTC. This encodes CASSLSAGVKAYEQYF.

This chain uses TRBV5-1 with TRBJ2-7, with 13 bases matching TRBD2. V gave up 4 bases and J gave up 3 bases; unmatched junction bases: 7. Germline V CDR1 and CDR2: SGHRS, YFSETQ. CDR3 length equals 16 residues. The CDR3 loop is CASSPEWTSGSYEQYF. CDR3 sequence (DNA): TGCGCCAGCAGCCCCGAATGGACTAGCGGGAGCTACGAGCAGTACTTC.

This chain links TRBV9 with TRBJ1-2; no definite D call. Trimming removed 1 base at V and 0 bases at J, with 4 bases between. The CDR3 loop spans 13 amino acids. Per the germline V gene, CDR1 is SGDLS and CDR2 is YYNGEE. The CDR3 reads CASSVYANYGYTF. The CDR3 DNA reads TGTGCCAGCAGCGTATATGCTAACTATGGCTACACCTTC.

This chain joins TRBV7-9 and TRBJ2-7; D tentatively fits TRBD1 or TRBD2 (5 bases each). CDR3 length equals 16 residues. Germline V CDR1 and CDR2: SEHNR, FQNEAQ (reference sequence). V lost 3 bases to trimming and J lost 2 bases, with 17 bases between them. Here the CDR3 reads CASSFPVGTDPYEQYF. The DNA of the CDR3 is TGTGCCAGCAGCTTCCCCGTTGGGACGGATCCCTACGAGCAGTACTTC.

V gene TRBV6-6 combines with J gene TRBJ1-1, with 8 bases lining up with TRBD1. CDR3 length equals 13 residues. V shed 6 bases and J 4 bases; nucleotides not matched to a gene: 4. Germline V gives CDR1 MNHNY, CDR2 SVGAGI (reference sequence). The CDR3 loop is CASRAGTGTEAFF. The CDR3 region has the DNA TGTGCCAGCAGGGCCGGGACAGGCACTGAAGCTTTCTTT.

This chain connects TRBV5-6 to TRBJ1-1; tentative D call: TRBD1 (5 bases). Trimming left V 6 bases short and J 5 bases short, with 20 bases between. This CDR3 has 15 amino acids. Germline V gene data show CDR1 as SGHDT and CDR2 as YYEEEE. The CDR3 DNA reads TGTGCCAGCAACTCCCGGGACGGAGGGACGACTGAAGCTTTCTTT. Protein: CASNSRDGGTTEAFF.

The gene calls are TRBV14 and TRBJ2-3, with a tentative D call TRBD1 (6 bases). Germline CDR1 is SGHDN and CDR2 is FVKESK. V was clipped by 6 bases and J by 5 bases, with 15 bases between them. The length of the CDR3 is 14 residues. CDR3 in DNA: TGTGCCAGCAGTGGCACAGGGATGGTAGATACGCAGTATTTT. Residues: CASSGTGMVDTQYF.

This chain connects TRBV7-9 to TRBJ2-7; 7 bases line up with TRBD1. The CDR3 contains 16 residues. V lost 4 bases and J lost 2; bases outside the gene matches: 11. Germline CDR1 is SEHNR and CDR2 is FQNEAQ (reference sequence). The CDR3 reads CASSSLTGTVPYEQYF. DNA of the CDR3: TGTGCCAGCAGCTCGTTGACAGGGACAGTCCCCTACGAGCAGTACTTC.